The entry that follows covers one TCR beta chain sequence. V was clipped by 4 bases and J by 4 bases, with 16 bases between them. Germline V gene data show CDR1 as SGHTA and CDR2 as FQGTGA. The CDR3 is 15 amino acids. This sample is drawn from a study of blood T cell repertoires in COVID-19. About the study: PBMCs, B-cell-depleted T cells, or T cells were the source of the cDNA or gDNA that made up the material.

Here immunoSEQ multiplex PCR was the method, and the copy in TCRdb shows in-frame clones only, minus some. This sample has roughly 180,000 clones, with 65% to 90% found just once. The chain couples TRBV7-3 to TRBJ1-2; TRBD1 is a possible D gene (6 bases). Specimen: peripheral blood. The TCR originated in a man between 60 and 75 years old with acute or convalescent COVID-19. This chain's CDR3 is CASSSPSNRVYGYTF. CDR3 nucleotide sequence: TGTGCCAGCAGCTCCCCTTCCAACAGGGTCTATGGCTACACCTTC.